Each of the 9 T cell receptor beta chains below was sequenced from the same sample in a study of T cells in localized non-small cell lung cancer. The method was immunoSEQ multiplex PCR; TCRdb's version includes in-frame clones alone and lacks a portion of them. This table holds roughly 35,000 clones, more than 70% found once. The input for sequencing was peripheral blood, taken before any cancer treatment. The receptors shown here come from a woman aged 40-75 years with stage I lung adenocarcinoma.

V is TRBV29-1 and J is TRBJ1-3; D is ambiguous. Germline CDR1 is SQVTM and CDR2 is ANQGSEA. V lost 5 bases and J 3 bases, leaving 5 bases between the germline ends. This CDR3 region has 11 residues. The CDR3 reads CSVNSGNTIYF. The CDR3 nucleotides are TGCAGCGTTAACAGTGGAAACACCATATATTTT.

The chain uses TRBV5-1 and TRBJ1-4; 8 positions match TRBD1. V shed 2 bases, J shed 8 bases, and the junction held 11 bases outside the gene matches. This CDR3 has 16 residues. Germline CDR1 and CDR2: SGHRS and YFSETQ. In DNA form, the CDR3 reads TGCGCCAGCAGCTTAGGAACCTTCGGGACAGGCGAAAAACTGTTTTTT. This gives the protein CASSLGTFGTGEKLFF.

The chain combines TRBV2 with TRBJ2-5; 9 nucleotides line up with TRBD2. Trimming took 8 bases from V and 1 from J; bases not matched to a gene: 14. The CDR3 spans 17 residues. Per the germline V gene, CDR1 is SNHLY and CDR2 is FYNNEI. The CDR3 DNA sequence: TGTGCCAGCGGCCCCGGGGCGGGGGGGTTTCGCCAAGAGACCCAGTACTTC. Encoded protein: CASGPGAGGFRQETQYF.

The chain recombines TRBV11-2 with TRBJ2-3; 7 nucleotides match TRBD2. The CDR3 runs 16 residues. Germline V gene data show CDR1 as SGHAT and CDR2 as FQNNGV. With 3 bases clipped from V and 0 bases from J, the junction kept 6 bases outside the gene matches. In nucleotides, the CDR3 is TGTGCCAGCAGCTTTGCAGCGGGGACTAGCACAGATACGCAGTATTTT. It yields the protein CASSFAAGTSTDTQYF.

The chain couples TRBV27 to TRBJ2-1; tentative D call: TRBD1 (5 bases). V dropped 1 base and J dropped 4 bases, with 11 bases sitting between them. The CDR3 covers 15 residues. Germline V gene data show CDR1 as MNHEY and CDR2 as SMNVEV (reference sequence). The CDR3 DNA follows: TGTGCCAGCAGTTTATTAGGGGATGGATACAATGAGCAGTTCTTC. It yields the protein CASSLLGDGYNEQFF.

The rearrangement uses TRBV13 and TRBJ1-2, with a possible D match to TRBD1 (5 bases). This CDR3 has 11 residues. Germline V gene data show CDR1 as PRHDT and CDR2 as FYEKMQ (reference sequence). Trimming removed 3 bases at V and 10 bases at J, with 9 bases between. CDR3 sequence: CASSLSRDYTF. CDR3 nucleotide sequence: TGTGCCAGCAGCTTGTCCAGGGACTACACCTTC.

The chain uses TRBV7-2 and TRBJ2-5; D remains unclear. Trimming removed 3 bases from V and 1 base from J, with 9 bases in between. The CDR3 loop spans 14 amino acids. CDR1 and CDR2 (germline): SGHTA, FQGNSA. The CDR3 region has the DNA TGTGCCAGCAGCTTCTCCAGGAGCCAAGAGACCCAGTACTTC. Translated, it gives CASSFSRSQETQYF. The full variable domain, completed using reference TRBV7-2 and TRBJ2-5, is GAGVSQSPSNKVTEKGKDVELRCDPISGHTALYWYRQSLGQGLEFLIYFQGNSAPDKSGLPSDRFSAERTGGSVSTLTIQRTQQEDSAVYLCASSFSRSQETQYFGPGTRLLVL.

This chain links TRBV6-5 with TRBJ1-5; D not resolved. V shed 0 bases and J shed 3 bases, with 6 bases lying between them. CDR1 is MNHEY and CDR2 is SVGAGI in the germline V gene. The CDR3 sequence is 14 residues long. CDR3 coding DNA: TGTGCCAGCAGTTACTCCGGATTCAATCAGCCCCAGCATTTT. Amino acids: CASSYSGFNQPQHF.

The gene calls are TRBV5-1 and TRBJ1-3; the D is unclear. V was clipped by 0 bases and J by 0 bases, with 7 bases between them. Germline V gene data show CDR1 as SGHRS and CDR2 as YFSETQ. The CDR3 sequence is 15 residues long. Here the CDR3 DNA reads TGCGCCAGCAGCTTGGCGTCCCACTCTGGAAACACCATATATTTT. This gives the protein CASSLASHSGNTIYF.